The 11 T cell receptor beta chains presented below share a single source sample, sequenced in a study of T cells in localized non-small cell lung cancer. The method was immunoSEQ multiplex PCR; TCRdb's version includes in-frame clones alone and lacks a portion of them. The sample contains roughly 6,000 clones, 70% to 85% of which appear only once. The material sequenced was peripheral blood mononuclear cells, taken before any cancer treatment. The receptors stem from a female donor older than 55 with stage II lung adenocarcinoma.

CDR3 nucleotide sequence: TGTGCCAGCTCACCGGGACTAGCGGGGGGGAACTCCTACGAGCAGTACGTC. It yields the protein CASSPGLAGGNSYEQYV. The chain is built from TRBV18 and TRBJ2-7; 16 bases map to TRBD2. V trimming: 3 bases; J trimming: 0 bases; junction bases outside the gene matches: 2. There are 17 residues in the CDR3. Germline loops: CDR1 KGHSH, CDR2 LQKENI.

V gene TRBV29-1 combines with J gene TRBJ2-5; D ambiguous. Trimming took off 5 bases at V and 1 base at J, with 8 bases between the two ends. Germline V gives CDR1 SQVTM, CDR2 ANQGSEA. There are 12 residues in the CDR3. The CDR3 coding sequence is TGCAGCGTTCGCTTCGGCCAAGAGACCCAGTACTTC. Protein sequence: CSVRFGQETQYF.

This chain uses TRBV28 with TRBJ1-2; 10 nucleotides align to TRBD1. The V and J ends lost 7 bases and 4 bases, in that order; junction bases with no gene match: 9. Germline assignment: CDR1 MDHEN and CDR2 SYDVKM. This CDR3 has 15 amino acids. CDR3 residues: CASKTGGAGFYGYTF. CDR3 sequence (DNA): TGTGCCAGCAAGACAGGGGGCGCGGGATTCTATGGCTACACCTTC.

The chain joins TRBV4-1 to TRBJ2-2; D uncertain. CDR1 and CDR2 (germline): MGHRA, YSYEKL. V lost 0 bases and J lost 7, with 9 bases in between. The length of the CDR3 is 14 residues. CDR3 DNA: TGCGCCAGCAGCCAAGATTCCTTTATCGGGGAGCTGTTTTTT. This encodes CASSQDSFIGELFF.

CDR3 nucleotide sequence: TGTGCCAGTAGTATAGATTGGGACGAATGGACCAAAAACATTCAGTACTTC. Translated, it gives CASSIDWDEWTKNIQYF. This chain links TRBV19 with TRBJ2-4; D tentatively fits TRBD1 or TRBD2 (5 bases each). Germline assignment: CDR1 LNHDA and CDR2 SQIVND (reference sequence). This CDR3 region has 17 residues. The V end lost 0 bases, the J end lost 2 bases, and 14 bases lay between the germline ends.

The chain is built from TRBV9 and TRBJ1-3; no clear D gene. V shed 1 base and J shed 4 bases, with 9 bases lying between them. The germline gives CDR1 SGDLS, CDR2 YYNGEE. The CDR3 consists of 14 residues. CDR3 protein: CASSVTLAGNTIYF. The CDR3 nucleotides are TGTGCCAGCAGCGTAACGTTGGCCGGAAACACCATATATTTT.

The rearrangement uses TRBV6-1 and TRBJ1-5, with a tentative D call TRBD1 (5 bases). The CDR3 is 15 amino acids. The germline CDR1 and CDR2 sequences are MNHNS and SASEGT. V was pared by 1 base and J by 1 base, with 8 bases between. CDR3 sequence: CASSEGEGSNQPQHF. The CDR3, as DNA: TGTGCCAGCAGTGAAGGAGAGGGGAGCAATCAGCCCCAGCATTTT.

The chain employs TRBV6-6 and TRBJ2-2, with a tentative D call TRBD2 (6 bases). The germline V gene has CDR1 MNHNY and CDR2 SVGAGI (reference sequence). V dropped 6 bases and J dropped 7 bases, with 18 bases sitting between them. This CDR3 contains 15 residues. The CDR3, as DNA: TGTGCCAGCAGCCCGACTAGTACCGGCGGCGGGGAGCTGTTTTTT. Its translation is CASSPTSTGGGELFF.

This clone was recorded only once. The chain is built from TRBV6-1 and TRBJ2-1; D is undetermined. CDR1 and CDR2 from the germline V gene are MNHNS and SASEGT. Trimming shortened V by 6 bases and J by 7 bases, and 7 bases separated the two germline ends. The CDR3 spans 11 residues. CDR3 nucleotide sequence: TGTGCCAGCAGCGTCTGGAATGAGCAGTTCTTC. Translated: CASSVWNEQFF.

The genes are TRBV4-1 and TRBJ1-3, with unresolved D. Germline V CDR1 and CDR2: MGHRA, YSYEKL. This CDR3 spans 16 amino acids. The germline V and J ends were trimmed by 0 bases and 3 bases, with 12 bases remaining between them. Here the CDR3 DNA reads TGCGCCAGCAGCCAAGAACTCCGGCGTTATGGAAACACCATATATTTT. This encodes CASSQELRRYGNTIYF.

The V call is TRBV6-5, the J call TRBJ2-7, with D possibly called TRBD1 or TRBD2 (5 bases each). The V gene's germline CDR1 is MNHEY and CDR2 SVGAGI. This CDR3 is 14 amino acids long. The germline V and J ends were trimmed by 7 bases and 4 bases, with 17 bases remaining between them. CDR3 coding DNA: TGTGCCAGCAAGACCCTCGCTGGGGGTTACGAGCAGTACTTC. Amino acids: CASKTLAGGYEQYF.